The sequence of this T cell receptor beta chain was determined in a study of low-dose radiotherapy and immunotherapy resistance in tumors. Regarding time point: after trial treatment. The treatment was: LDRT plus nivolumab, ipilimumab, low-dose cyclophosphamide and aspirin (RACIN trial). Per the germline V gene, CDR1 is SGHVS and CDR2 is FNYEAQ. This CDR3 is 12 amino acids long. The germline V and J ends were trimmed by 1 base and 5 bases, with 5 bases remaining between them. TRAV- and TRBV-specific primers primed first-strand cDNA, covering alpha and beta chains. TCRs were put through 20 to 25 PCR cycles of amplification with Phusion. A constant-region primer and the V-primer adapter served as the primer pair. TCRdb reprocessed the reads with MiXCR, giving one entry per CDR3 protein. The sample lists roughly 100,000 distinct CDR3 sequences, 20% to 25% occurring once. The table lists this clonotype with many counts.

Sequenced here: PBMCs, sampled after low-dose radiotherapy plus immunotherapy. V and J are TRBV7-6 and TRBJ2-5, with D unclear. This clonotype was sampled from a female donor with ovarian cancer. Here the CDR3 DNA reads TGTGCCAGCAGCTTAGGATGGGAGACCCAGTACTTC. Protein sequence: CASSLGWETQYF.